This entry features one T cell receptor beta chain sequence. Its antigen has not been determined. Within one base of it there is no much larger clone, and no base qualities were kept. Library preparation was by the immunoSEQ multiplex PCR assay. Some 100,000 TCR templates per sample were assayed by the deep sequencing platform. Genomic DNA extracted from sorted T cells was the material used for TCRbeta CDR3 sequencing. Concerning the study's data processing: The R programming language was used for the clonal analysis of the TCRbeta CDR3 data. Alloreactive CD4+ and CD8+ clones were identified by comparing unstimulated samples to CFSE-low samples taken after the reaction. Regulatory or non-regulatory origin of alloreactive CD4+ clones was assigned by matching sequences to the sorted unstimulated Treg and non-Treg repertoires. The table was pulled from immuneACCESS by TCRdb, which kept in-frame rearrangements only. Such tables lose some clones; where checked, under half of the loss comes from unresolved V genes, and the rest has no known cause. The V and J calls and clone size are taken from that table; D and trimming were inferred from the DNA. The sample table contains some 100,000 clones; only one count was recorded for about 90% of them. The top ten clonotypes cover approximately 0.71% of the sample.

Sorted unstimulated T cells and proliferating T cells recovered from mixed lymphocyte reactions underwent TCRbeta CDR3 sequencing. Fresh whole blood from approximately ten HLA-typed healthy donors was used to isolate PBMCs. To map where alloreactive clones came from, CD4+ regulatory T cells in the unstimulated state were FACS-sorted. This record comes from a study of siplizumab effects on memory and regulatory T cells (dated by TCRdb to the late 2010s). In terms of the full investigation: The study looked at the effect of siplizumab, an anti-CD2 antibody, on alloreactive T-cell subsets in allogeneic mixed lymphocyte reactions made from human PBMCs.

The CDR3 numbers 13 residues from cysteine through phenylalanine. Only the CDR3 portion is preserved as DNA: 39 bases, with reading frame beginning at the first base. CDR1 and CDR2 are read off the germline V gene as SNHLY and FYNNEI. V is shortened by 6 bases, J by 7 bases, and the region joining them spans 15 bases. On the study overall, not on this receptor specifically: Greater diversity appeared to be present in unstimulated naive T cells than in memory T cells, and a substantial contribution to the alloresponse seemed to be made by naive cells. About 80-96% of proliferating CD4+ or CD8+ clones could not be given a naive or memory phenotype. Of the alloreactive CD4+ clones that could be mapped, the Treg-derived share averaged about 63% with siplizumab compared with 25% to 30% in control reactions. Because sequences below about 10^-5 frequency were poorly captured, only a minor fraction of alloreactive clones could be mapped to unstimulated subsets. The suppressive function of proliferating Tregs from siplizumab cultures was not functionally confirmed. The cumulative frequency of alloreactive sequences traceable to unstimulated CD4+ memory T cells was significantly reduced by siplizumab.

The sequence derives from a human donor in good health. Specimen: Tregs sorted from blood. The rearrangement joined TRBV2 to TRBJ1-1; the D gene lacks a confident call. The DNA reads as follows: TGTGCCAGCAGCTCTCGAACGGACCTTGAAGCTTTCTTT. Its protein reads: CASSSRTDLEAFF.